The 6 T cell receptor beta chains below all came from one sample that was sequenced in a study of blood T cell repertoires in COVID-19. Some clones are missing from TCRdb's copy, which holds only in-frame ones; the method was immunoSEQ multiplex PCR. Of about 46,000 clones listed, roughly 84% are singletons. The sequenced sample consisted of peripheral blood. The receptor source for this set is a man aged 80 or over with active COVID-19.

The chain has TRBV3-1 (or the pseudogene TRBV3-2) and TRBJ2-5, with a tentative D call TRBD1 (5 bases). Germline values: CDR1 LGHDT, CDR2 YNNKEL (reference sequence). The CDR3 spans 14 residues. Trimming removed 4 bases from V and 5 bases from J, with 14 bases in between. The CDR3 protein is CASSPRVWFETQYF. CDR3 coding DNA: TGTGCCAGCAGCCCCAGGGTATGGTTTGAGACCCAGTACTTC.

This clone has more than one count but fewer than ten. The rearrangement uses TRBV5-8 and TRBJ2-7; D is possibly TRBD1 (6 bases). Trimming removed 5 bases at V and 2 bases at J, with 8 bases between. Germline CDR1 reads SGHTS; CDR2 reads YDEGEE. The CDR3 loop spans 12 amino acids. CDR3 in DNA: TGTGCCAGCAGAGGACAGACCTACGAGCAGTACTTC. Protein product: CASRGQTYEQYF.

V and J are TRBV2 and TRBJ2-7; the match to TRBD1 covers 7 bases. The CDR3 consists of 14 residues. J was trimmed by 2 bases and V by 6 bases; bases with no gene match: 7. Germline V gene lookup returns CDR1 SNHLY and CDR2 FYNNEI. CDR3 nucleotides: TGTGCCAGCAGAAGATTGACAGGGCCCTACGAGCAGTACTTC. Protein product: CASRRLTGPYEQYF.

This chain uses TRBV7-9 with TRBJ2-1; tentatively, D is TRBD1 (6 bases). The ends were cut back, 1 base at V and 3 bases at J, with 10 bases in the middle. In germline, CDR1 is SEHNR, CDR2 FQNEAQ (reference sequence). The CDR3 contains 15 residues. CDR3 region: CASSLGTEYYNEQFF. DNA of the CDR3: TGTGCCAGCAGCTTAGGGACAGAGTACTACAATGAGCAGTTCTTC.

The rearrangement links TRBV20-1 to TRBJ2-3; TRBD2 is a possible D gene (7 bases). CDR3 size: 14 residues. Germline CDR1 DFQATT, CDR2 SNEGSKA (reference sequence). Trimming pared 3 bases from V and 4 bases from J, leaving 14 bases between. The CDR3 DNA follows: TGCAGTGCTAGTCGGGGGGCGTCCGCAGATACGCAGTATTTT. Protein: CSASRGASADTQYF.

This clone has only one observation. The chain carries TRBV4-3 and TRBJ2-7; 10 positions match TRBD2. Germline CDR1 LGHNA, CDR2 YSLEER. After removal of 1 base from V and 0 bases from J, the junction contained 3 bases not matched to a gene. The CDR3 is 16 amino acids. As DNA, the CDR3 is TGCGCCAGCAGCCAAGGAGGGACTAGCGACTCCTACGAGCAGTACTTC. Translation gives CASSQGGTSDSYEQYF.